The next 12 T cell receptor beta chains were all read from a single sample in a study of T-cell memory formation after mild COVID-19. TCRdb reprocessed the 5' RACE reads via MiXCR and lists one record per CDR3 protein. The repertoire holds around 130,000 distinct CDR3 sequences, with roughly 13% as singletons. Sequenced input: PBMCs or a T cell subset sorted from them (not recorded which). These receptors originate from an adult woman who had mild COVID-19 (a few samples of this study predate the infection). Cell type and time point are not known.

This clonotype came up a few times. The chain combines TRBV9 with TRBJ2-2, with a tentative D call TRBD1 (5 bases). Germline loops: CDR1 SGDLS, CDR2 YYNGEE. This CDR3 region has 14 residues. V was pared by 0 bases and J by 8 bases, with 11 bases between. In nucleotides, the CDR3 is TGTGCCAGCAGCGTAGTGACAGTGCCAGGGGAGCTGTTTTTT. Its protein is CASSVVTVPGELFF.

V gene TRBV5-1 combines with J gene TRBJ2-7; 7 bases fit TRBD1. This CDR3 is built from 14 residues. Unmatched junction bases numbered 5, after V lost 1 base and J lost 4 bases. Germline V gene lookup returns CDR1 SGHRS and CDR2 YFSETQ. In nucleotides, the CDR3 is TGCGCCAGCAGCTTGACAGGGGCCACTTACGAGCAGTACTTC. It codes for CASSLTGATYEQYF. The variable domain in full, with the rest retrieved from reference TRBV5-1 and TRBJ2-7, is KAGVTQTPRYLIKTRGQQVTLSCSPISGHRSVSWYQQTPGQGLQFLFEYFSETQRNKGNFPGRFSGRQFSNSRSEMNVSTLELGDSALYLCASSLTGATYEQYFGPGTRLTVT.

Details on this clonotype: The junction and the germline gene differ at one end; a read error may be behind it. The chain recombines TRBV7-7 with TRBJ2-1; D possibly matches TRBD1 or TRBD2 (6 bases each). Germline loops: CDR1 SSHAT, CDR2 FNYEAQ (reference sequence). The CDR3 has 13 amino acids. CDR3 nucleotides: TGTGCTAGCAGCTACAGGGCCGGGGGTGAGCAGTTCTTC. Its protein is CASSYRAGGEQFF.

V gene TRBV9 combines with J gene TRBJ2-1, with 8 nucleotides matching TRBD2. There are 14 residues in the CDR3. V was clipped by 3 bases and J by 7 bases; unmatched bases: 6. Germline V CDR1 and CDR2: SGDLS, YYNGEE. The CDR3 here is CASSEHPGGNEQFF. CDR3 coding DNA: TGTGCCAGCAGCGAACACCCGGGGGGGAATGAGCAGTTCTTC.

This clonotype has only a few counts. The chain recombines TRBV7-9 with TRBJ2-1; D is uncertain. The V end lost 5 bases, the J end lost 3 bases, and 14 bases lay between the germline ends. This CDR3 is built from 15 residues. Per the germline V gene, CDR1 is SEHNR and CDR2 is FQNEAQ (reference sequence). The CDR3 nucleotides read TGTGCCAGCAGCCCTAACGTCGCAAACTACAATGAGCAGTTCTTC. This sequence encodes CASSPNVANYNEQFF.

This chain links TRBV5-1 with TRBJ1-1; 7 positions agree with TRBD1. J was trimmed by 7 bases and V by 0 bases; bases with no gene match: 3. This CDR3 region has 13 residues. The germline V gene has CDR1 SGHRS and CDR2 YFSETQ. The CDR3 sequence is CASSLVGQVEAFF. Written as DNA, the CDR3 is TGCGCCAGCAGCTTGGTTGGACAGGTTGAAGCTTTCTTT.

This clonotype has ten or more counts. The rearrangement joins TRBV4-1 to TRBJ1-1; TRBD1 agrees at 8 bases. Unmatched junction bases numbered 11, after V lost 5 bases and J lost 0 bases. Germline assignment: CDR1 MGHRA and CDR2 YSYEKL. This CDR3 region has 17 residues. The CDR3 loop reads CASSYTGTGLMNTEAFF. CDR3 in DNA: TGCGCCAGCAGCTACACCGGGACAGGCCTTATGAACACTGAAGCTTTCTTT.

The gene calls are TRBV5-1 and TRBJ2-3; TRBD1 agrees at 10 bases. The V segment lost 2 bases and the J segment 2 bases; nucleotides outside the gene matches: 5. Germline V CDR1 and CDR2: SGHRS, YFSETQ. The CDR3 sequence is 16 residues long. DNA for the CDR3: TGCGCCAGCAGCTTACGACAGGGGGCTGTCACAGATACGCAGTATTTT. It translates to CASSLRQGAVTDTQYF.

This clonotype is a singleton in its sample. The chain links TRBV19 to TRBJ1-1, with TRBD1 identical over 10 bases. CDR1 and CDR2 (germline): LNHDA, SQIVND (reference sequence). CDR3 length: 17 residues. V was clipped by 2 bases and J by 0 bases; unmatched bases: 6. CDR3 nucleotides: TGTGCCAGTAGTATATTCCCCGGGACAGGGGTGAACACTGAAGCTTTCTTT. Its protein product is CASSIFPGTGVNTEAFF.

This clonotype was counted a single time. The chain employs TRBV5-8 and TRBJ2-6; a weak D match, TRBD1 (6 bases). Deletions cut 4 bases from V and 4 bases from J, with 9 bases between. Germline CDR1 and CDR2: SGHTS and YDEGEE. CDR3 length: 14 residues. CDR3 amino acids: CASSGGRGANVLTF. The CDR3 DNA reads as TGTGCCAGCAGCGGGGGCCGAGGGGCCAACGTCCTGACTTTC.

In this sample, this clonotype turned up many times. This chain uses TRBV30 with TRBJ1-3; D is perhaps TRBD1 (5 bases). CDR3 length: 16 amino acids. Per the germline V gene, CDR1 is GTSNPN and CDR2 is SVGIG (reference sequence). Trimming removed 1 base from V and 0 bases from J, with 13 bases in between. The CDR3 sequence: CAWSDGGEFSGNTIYF. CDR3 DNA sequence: TGTGCCTGGAGTGACGGAGGGGAATTCTCTGGAAACACCATATATTTT.

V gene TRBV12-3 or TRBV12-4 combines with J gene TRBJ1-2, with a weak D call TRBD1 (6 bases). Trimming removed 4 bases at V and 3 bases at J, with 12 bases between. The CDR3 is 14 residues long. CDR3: CASSSRGADYGYTF. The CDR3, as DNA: TGTGCCAGCAGTTCGCGGGGGGCCGACTATGGCTACACCTTC.